The TCR beta chain described here comes from a study of cytomegalovirus exposure and HLA in healthy donors. Study-wide context: An earlier analysis identified 120 million or so unique TCR beta sequences in about 180 million T cells.

While unrecorded immune exposures were likely, the donors were nominally healthy when sampled. Trimming removed 8 bases at V and 3 bases at J, with 14 bases between. The CDR3 totals 13 residues. Germline lookup yields CDR1 SGHAT and CDR2 FQNNGV. The PCR used 60 Vbeta and 13 Jbeta primers. Assay: immunoSEQ multiplex PCR; the TCRdb copy retains only in-frame clones and omits some. This table has 100,000 or so clones, 75% to 80% appearing once. This receptor was identified in a woman aged 40 to 50 in good health and CMV-seropositive. The chain couples TRBV11-2 to TRBJ2-7; a possible D gene is TRBD2 (6 bases). Sample: PBMCs. CDR3 bases: TGTGCCAGCGTCGGGGCCGGGGGCTACGAGCAGTACTTC. It translates to CASVGAGGYEQYF.